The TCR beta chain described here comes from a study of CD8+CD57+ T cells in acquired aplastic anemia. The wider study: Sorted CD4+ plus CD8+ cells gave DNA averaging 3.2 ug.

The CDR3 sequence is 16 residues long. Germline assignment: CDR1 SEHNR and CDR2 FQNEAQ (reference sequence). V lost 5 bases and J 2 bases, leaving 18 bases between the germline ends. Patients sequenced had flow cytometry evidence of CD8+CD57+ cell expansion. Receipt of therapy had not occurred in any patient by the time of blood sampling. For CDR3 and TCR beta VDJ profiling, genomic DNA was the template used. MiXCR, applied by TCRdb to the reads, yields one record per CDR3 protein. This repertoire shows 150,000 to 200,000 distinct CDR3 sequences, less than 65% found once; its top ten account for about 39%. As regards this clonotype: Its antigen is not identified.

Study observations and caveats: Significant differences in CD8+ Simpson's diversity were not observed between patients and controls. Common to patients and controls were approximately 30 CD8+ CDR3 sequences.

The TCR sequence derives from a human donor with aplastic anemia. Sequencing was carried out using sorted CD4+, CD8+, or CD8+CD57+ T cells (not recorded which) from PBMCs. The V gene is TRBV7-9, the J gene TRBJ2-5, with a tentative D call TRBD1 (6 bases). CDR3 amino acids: CASSHLDRFEQETQYF. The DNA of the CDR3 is TGTGCCAGCAGCCACCTCGACAGGTTTGAACAAGAGACCCAGTACTTC.